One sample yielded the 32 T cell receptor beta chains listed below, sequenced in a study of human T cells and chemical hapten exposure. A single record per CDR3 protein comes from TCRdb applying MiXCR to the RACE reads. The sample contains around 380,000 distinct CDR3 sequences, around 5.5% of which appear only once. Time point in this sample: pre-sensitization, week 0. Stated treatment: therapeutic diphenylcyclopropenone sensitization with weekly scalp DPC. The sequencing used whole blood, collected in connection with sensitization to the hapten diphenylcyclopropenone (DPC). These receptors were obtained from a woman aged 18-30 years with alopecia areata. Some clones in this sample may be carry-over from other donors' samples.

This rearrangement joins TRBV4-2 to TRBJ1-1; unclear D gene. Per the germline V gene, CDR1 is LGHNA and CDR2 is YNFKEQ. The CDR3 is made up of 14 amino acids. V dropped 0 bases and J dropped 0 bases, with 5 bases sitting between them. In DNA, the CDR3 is TGTGCCAGCAGCCAAGACTCCCTGAACACTGAAGCTTTCTTT. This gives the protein CASSQDSLNTEAFF.

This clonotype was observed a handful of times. The CDR3 sequence: CASSVMPGGYEQYF. For the CDR3, the DNA is TGTGCCAGCAGCGTAATGCCAGGGGGCTACGAGCAGTACTTC. This chain connects TRBV9 to TRBJ2-7, with TRBD1 matching 7 bases. The CDR3 loop spans 14 amino acids. V was clipped by 1 base and J by 3 bases; unmatched bases: 4. Germline loops: CDR1 SGDLS, CDR2 YYNGEE.

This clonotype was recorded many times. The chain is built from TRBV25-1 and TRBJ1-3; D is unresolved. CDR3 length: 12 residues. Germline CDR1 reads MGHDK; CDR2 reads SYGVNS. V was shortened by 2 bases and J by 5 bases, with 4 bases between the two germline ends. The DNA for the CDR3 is TGTGCCAGCAGTGAACAGAGAAACACCATATATTTT. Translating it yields CASSEQRNTIYF.

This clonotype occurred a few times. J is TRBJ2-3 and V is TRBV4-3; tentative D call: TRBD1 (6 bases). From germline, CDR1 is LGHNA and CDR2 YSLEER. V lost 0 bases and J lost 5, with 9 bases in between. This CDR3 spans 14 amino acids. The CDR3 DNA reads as TGCGCCAGCAGCCAAGACAGGGGCGAAGATACGCAGTATTTT. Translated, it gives CASSQDRGEDTQYF.

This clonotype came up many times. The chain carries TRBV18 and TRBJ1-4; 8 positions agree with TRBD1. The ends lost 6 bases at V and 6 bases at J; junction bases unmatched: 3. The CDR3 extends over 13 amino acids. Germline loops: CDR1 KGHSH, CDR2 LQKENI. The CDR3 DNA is TGTGCCAGCTCTCAACAGGGGGATGAAAAACTGTTTTTT. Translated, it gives CASSQQGDEKLFF.

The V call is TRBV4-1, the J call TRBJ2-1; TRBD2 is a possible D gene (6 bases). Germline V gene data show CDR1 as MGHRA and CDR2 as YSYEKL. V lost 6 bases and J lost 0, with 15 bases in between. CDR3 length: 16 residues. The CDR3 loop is CASSYGTSSSYNEQFF. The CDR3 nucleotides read TGCGCCAGCAGTTATGGGACTTCGAGCTCCTACAATGAGCAGTTCTTC.

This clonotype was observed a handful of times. CDR3 sequence: CASSSTAGSSSYEQYF. CDR3 nucleotides: TGCGCCAGCAGCTCAACAGCAGGGTCTAGCTCCTACGAGCAGTACTTC. V gene TRBV5-1 combines with J gene TRBJ2-7, with a possible D match to TRBD1 (5 bases). Trimming removed 3 bases from V and 0 bases from J, with 16 bases in between. The CDR3 runs 16 residues. Germline V CDR1 and CDR2: SGHRS, YFSETQ.

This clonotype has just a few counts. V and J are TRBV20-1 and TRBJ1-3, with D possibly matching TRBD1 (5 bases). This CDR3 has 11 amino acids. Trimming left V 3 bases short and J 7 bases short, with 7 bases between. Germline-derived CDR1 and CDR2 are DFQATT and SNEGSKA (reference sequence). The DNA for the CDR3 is TGCAGTGCTAGTAAGGGGAACACCATATATTTT. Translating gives CSASKGNTIYF.

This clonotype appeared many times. CDR3 in DNA: TGTGCCAGCAGTTCCCTCTACGAGCAGTACTTC. It specifies CASSSLYEQYF. The chain links TRBV6-6 to TRBJ2-7; D is uncertain. Looked up from germline, CDR1 is MNHNY and CDR2 is SVGAGI (reference sequence). CDR3 length: 11 residues. Trimming left V 4 bases short and J 3 bases short, with 4 bases between.

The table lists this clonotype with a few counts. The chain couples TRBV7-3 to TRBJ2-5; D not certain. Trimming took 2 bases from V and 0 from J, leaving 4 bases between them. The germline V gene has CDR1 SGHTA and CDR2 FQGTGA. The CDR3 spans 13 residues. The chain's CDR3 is CASSLGNQETQYF. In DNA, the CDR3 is TGTGCCAGCAGCTTAGGGAACCAAGAGACCCAGTACTTC. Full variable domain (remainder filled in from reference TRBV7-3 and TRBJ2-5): GAGVSQTPSNKVTEKGKYVELRCDPISGHTALYWYRQSLGQGPEFLIYFQGTGAADDSGLPNDRFFAVRPEGSVSTLKIQRTERGDSAVYLCASSLGNQETQYFGPGTRLLVL.

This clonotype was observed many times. In DNA form, the CDR3 reads TGTGCCAGCAGCCCGGGATGGACCGACAGCAATCAGCCCCAGCATTTT. Amino acid sequence: CASSPGWTDSNQPQHF. This chain uses TRBV7-9 with TRBJ1-5; D is undetermined. Trimming pared 5 bases from V and 1 base from J, leaving 15 bases between. CDR3 length equals 16 residues. CDR1 is SEHNR, CDR2 FQNEAQ, per germline (reference sequence).

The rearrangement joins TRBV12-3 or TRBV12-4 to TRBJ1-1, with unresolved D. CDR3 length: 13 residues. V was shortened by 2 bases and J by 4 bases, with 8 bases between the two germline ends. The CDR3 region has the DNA TGTGCCAGCAGTTTACCCGCGACCACTGAAGCTTTCTTT. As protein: CASSLPATTEAFF.

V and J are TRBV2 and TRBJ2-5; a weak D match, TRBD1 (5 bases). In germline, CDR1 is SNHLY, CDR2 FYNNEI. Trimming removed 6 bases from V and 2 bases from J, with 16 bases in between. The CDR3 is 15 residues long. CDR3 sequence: CASRSQGDPQETQYF. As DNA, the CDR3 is TGTGCCAGCAGAAGCCAGGGCGACCCTCAAGAGACCCAGTACTTC.

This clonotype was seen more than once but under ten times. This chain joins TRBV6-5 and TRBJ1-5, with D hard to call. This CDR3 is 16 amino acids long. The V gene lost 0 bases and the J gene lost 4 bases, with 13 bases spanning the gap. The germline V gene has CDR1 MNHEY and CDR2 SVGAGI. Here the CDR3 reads CASSYSDPLRNQPQHF. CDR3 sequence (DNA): TGTGCCAGCAGTTACTCGGACCCACTAAGGAATCAGCCCCAGCATTTT.

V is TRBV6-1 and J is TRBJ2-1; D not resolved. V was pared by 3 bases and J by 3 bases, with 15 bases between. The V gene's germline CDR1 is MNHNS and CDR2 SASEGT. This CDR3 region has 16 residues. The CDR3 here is CASSDNLGGYYNEQFF. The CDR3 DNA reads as TGTGCCAGCAGTGATAATCTCGGTGGATACTACAATGAGCAGTTCTTC.

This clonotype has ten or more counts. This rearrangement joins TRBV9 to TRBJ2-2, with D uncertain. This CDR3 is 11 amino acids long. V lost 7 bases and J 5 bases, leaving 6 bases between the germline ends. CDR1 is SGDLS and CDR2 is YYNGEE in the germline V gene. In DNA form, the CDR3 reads TGTGCCAGCTCCTGGACCGGGGAGCTGTTTTTT. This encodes CASSWTGELFF.

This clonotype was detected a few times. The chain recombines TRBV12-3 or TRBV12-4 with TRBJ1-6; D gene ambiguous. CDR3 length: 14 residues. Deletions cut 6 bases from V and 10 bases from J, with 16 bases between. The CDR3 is CASSITSRGSPLHF. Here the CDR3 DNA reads TGTGCCAGCAGCATCACATCCCGGGGATCACCCCTCCACTTT.

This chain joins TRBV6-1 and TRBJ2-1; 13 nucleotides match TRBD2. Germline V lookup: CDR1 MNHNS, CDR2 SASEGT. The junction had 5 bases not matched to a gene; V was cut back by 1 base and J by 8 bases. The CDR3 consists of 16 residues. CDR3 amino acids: CASSEELAGGKDEQFF. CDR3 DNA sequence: TGTGCCAGCAGTGAAGAACTAGCGGGGGGGAAGGATGAGCAGTTCTTC.

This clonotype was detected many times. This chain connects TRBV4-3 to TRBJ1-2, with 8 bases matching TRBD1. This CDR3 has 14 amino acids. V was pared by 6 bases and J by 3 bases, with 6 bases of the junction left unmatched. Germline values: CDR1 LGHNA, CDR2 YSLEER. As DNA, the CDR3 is TGCGCCAGCAGTCGCTCGGACAGGGACTATGGCTACACCTTC. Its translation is CASSRSDRDYGYTF.

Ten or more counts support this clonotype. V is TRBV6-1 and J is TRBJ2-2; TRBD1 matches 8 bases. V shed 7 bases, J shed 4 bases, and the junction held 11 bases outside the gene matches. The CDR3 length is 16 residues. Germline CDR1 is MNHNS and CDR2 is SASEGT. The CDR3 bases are TGTGCCAGCAAAGGAGGAGGAACAGGGGGCACCGGGGAGCTGTTTTTT. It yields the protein CASKGGGTGGTGELFF.

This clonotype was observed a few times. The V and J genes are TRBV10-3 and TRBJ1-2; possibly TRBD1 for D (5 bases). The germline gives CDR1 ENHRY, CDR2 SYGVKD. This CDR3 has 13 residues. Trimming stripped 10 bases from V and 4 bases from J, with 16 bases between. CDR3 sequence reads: CATRDSAGYGYTF. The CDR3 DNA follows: TGTGCCACTCGGGACTCCGCTGGCTATGGCTACACCTTC.

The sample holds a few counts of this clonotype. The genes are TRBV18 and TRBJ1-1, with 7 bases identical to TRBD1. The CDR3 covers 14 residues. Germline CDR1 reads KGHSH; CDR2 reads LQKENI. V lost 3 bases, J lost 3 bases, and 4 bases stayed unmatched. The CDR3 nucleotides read TGTGCCAGCTCACCGTGGACAGGTGACACTGAAGCTTTCTTT. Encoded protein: CASSPWTGDTEAFF. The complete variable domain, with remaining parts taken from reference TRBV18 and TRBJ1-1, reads NAGVMQNPRHLVRRRGQEARLRCSPMKGHSHVYWYRQLPEEGLKFMVYLQKENIIDESGMPKERFSAEFPKEGPSILRIQQVVRGDSAAYFCASSPWTGDTEAFFGQGTRLTVV.

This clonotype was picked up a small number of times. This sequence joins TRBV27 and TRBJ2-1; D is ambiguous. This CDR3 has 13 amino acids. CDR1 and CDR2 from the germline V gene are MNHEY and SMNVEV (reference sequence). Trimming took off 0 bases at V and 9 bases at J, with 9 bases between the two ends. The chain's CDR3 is CASSLSFRAEQFF. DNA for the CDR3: TGTGCCAGCAGTTTATCCTTTAGAGCTGAGCAGTTCTTC.

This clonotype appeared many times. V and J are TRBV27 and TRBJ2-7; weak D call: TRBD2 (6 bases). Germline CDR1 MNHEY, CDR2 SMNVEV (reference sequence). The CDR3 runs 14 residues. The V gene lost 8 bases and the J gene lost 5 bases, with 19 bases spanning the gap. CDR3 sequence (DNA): TGTGCCAGCCGGAGGGGCAGCTCTCCTAACGAGCAGTACTTC. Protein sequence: CASRRGSSPNEQYF.

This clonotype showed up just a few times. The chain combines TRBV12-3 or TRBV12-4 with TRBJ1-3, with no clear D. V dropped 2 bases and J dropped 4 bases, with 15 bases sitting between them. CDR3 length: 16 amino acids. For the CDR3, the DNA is TGTGCCAGCAGTTTAATGCCCGCAAACGGGGGAAACACCATATATTTT. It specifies CASSLMPANGGNTIYF.

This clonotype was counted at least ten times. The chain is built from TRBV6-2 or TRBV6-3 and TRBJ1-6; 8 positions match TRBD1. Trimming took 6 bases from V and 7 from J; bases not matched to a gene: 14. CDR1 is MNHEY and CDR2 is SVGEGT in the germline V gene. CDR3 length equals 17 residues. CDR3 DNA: TGTGCCAGCAGCCCCTGGGACAGGACTCTCCGGAATTCACCCCTCCACTTT. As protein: CASSPWDRTLRNSPLHF.

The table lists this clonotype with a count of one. CDR3: CAARRTASYNEQFF. CDR3 nucleotides: TGTGCGGCAAGACGGACAGCCTCCTACAATGAGCAGTTCTTC. The chain recombines TRBV28 with TRBJ2-1; tentatively, D is TRBD1 (6 bases). Germline values: CDR1 MDHEN, CDR2 SYDVKM. There are 14 residues in the CDR3.

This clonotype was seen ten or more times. CDR3 amino acids: CASSYNVGDEKLFF. CDR3 sequence (DNA): TGTGCCAGCAGTTACAACGTAGGTGATGAAAAACTGTTTTTT. This chain joins TRBV6-5 and TRBJ1-4; D is unresolved. This CDR3 contains 14 residues. Trimming cost V 2 bases and J 6 bases, with 10 bases left between them. From germline, CDR1 is MNHEY and CDR2 SVGAGI.

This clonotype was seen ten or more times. The CDR3 DNA reads TGTGCCAGCAGTCTAGGGACAGGGGAAGCTTTCTTT. Translation: CASSLGTGEAFF. The chain carries TRBV7-2 and TRBJ1-1; TRBD1 aligns across 9 bases. CDR3 length: 12 residues. V shed 6 bases and J 8 bases; nucleotides not matched to a gene: 4. The germline gives CDR1 SGHTA, CDR2 FQGNSA.

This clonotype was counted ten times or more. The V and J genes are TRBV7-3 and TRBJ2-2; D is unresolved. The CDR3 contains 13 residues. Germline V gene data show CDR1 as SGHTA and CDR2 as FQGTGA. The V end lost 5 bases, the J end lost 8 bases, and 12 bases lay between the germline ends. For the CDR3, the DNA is TGTGCCAGCAGCCCAACGTTCACTGGGGAGCTGTTTTTT. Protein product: CASSPTFTGELFF.

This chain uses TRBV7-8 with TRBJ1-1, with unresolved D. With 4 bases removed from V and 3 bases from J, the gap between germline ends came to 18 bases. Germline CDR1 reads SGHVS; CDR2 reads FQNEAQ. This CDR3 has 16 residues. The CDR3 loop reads CASSSLTPQRDTEAFF. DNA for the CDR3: TGTGCCAGCAGCTCTCTCACACCTCAAAGAGACACTGAAGCTTTCTTT.

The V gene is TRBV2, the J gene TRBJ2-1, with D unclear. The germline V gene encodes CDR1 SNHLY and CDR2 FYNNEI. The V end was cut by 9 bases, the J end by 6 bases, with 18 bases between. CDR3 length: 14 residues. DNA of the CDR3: TGTGCCAGTCTCCCTAGTATGGCTAGCAATGAGCAGTTCTTC. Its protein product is CASLPSMASNEQFF.